This record covers a single T cell receptor beta chain. V gave up 1 base and J gave up 5 bases, with 4 bases separating them. Germline CDR1 reads SGHRS; CDR2 reads YFSETQ. This CDR3 comprises 12 residues. Profiling relied on immunoSEQ multiplex PCR, and the TCRdb table lists in-frame clones only, not all of them. The sample includes about 370,000 clones, about 87% seen only once; the top ten take about 10%. The Seattle patients joined while their infection was active and were tracked longitudinally afterward. The sample comes from a study of blood T cell repertoires in COVID-19. Study-wide background: Both acute and convalescent COVID-19 samples were obtained from the United States, Italy and Spain.

This sequence was found in a woman aged 25-40 years with COVID-19, enrolled during active disease. The chain joins TRBV5-1 to TRBJ2-1; D unresolved. Input material: peripheral blood. CDR3 region: CASSLSDNEQFF. CDR3 in DNA: TGCGCCAGCAGCTTGTCGGACAATGAGCAGTTCTTC. Combining the CDR3 with reference TRBV5-1 and TRBJ2-1 gives the whole variable domain KAGVTQTPRYLIKTRGQQVTLSCSPISGHRSVSWYQQTPGQGLQFLFEYFSETQRNKGNFPGRFSGRQFSNSRSEMNVSTLELGDSALYLCASSLSDNEQFFGPGTRLTVL.